The 31 T cell receptor beta chains in this list originate from one sample, sequenced in a study of human T cells and chemical hapten exposure. Time point: patch test 1, 2 weeks after DPC sensitization. Specified treatment: therapeutic diphenylcyclopropenone sensitization with weekly scalp DPC. TCRdb ran MiXCR on the RACE reads and lists one entry per CDR3 protein. The sample consists of tens of thousands of distinct CDR3 sequences, 7.5% to 9% of them appearing once. Sequencing was performed on whole blood, taken in connection with sensitization to the hapten diphenylcyclopropenone (DPC). These receptors originate from a woman in her 30s with alopecia areata. Some clones in this sample may be carry-over from other donors' samples.

Points on this clonotype: This sequence may be a read error, since a much larger clone differs from it by one base. The chain has TRBV27 and TRBJ1-6; unclear D gene. Germline values: CDR1 MNHEY, CDR2 SMNVEV (reference sequence). The CDR3 totals 14 residues. The V and J ends lost 2 bases and 6 bases respectively, with 8 bases between them. This CDR3 reads CASSLRGSNSPLHF. The CDR3, as DNA: TGTGCCAGCAGTTTAAGAGGGAGTAATTCACCCCTCCACTTT.

The V call is TRBV12-3 or TRBV12-4, the J call TRBJ2-3; weak D call: TRBD1 (5 bases). The CDR3 is 14 amino acids. Trimming took 2 bases from V and 6 from J, leaving 12 bases between them. CDR3 coding DNA: TGTGCCAGCAGTTTACAGATAGCAGGGGATACGCAGTATTTT. This translates into CASSLQIAGDTQYF.

This clonotype was recorded at least ten times. J is TRBJ2-7 and V is TRBV20-1; TRBD1 agrees at 8 bases. V shed 1 base, J shed 1 base, and the junction held 3 bases outside the gene matches. From germline, CDR1 is DFQATT and CDR2 SNEGSKA (reference sequence). This CDR3 comprises 14 residues. The CDR3 loop is CSARGTGRSYEQYF. CDR3 DNA sequence: TGCAGTGCTAGAGGGACAGGGCGGTCCTACGAGCAGTACTTC.

There are many counts of this clonotype. The chain combines TRBV7-9 with TRBJ2-7; no definite D call. This CDR3 is 15 amino acids long. Trimming took off 5 bases at V and 2 bases at J, with 16 bases between the two ends. Germline CDR1 reads SEHNR; CDR2 reads FQNEAQ (reference sequence). The CDR3 here is CASSLPSGPPYEQYF. The CDR3 DNA follows: TGTGCCAGCAGCCTACCATCTGGACCGCCCTACGAGCAGTACTTC.

This clonotype was seen many times. V is TRBV29-1 and J is TRBJ1-1; D possibly corresponds to TRBD1 (5 bases). CDR1 and CDR2 from the germline V gene are SQVTM and ANQGSEA. The V gene lost 5 bases and the J gene lost 6 bases, with 16 bases spanning the gap. The CDR3 sequence is 13 residues long. The CDR3 protein is CSVRWPGRSEAFF. The CDR3 nucleotides read TGCAGCGTTCGTTGGCCAGGGCGATCTGAAGCTTTCTTT.

This clonotype has more than one count but fewer than ten. The chain is built from TRBV12-3 or TRBV12-4 and TRBJ2-1, with D tentatively TRBD2 (6 bases). CDR3 size: 16 residues. Trimming left V 6 bases short and J 6 bases short, with 21 bases between. CDR3 loop: CASSPWAGGGINEQFF. The CDR3 nucleotides read TGTGCCAGCAGCCCGTGGGCCGGGGGAGGTATCAATGAGCAGTTCTTC.

This clonotype showed up many times. The rearrangement links TRBV6-1 to TRBJ1-5, with unresolved D. This CDR3 region has 15 residues. In germline, CDR1 is MNHNS, CDR2 SASEGT. Trimming stripped 4 bases from V and 0 bases from J, with 10 bases between. The DNA of the CDR3 is TGTGCCAGCAGTGTGGTCAGTAATAGCAATCAGCCCCAGCATTTT. Residues: CASSVVSNSNQPQHF.

There are many counts of this clonotype. V and J are TRBV6-5 and TRBJ2-3; D is possibly TRBD2 (6 bases). Between the trimmed V and J ends, which lost 5 bases and 5 bases, there was a span of 17 bases. CDR1 MNHEY and CDR2 SVGAGI come from the germline V gene. The CDR3 runs to 15 residues. The chain's CDR3 is CASSLLFPGVDTQYF. The CDR3, as DNA: TGTGCCAGCAGTCTCCTTTTTCCGGGGGTAGATACGCAGTATTTT.

This clonotype was observed at least ten times. The chain links TRBV5-1 to TRBJ1-5, with a possible D match to TRBD1 (5 bases). In germline, CDR1 is SGHRS, CDR2 YFSETQ. CDR3 size: 14 residues. V gave up 3 bases and J gave up 0 bases, with 7 bases separating them. CDR3 amino acids: CASSSGGSNQPQHF. Here the CDR3 DNA reads TGCGCCAGCAGCTCGGGGGGTAGCAATCAGCCCCAGCATTTT.

In its sample, this clonotype was seen once. The chain joins TRBV30 to TRBJ1-1; 7 nucleotides line up with TRBD1. The CDR3 extends over 13 amino acids. The V gene's germline CDR1 is GTSNPN and CDR2 SVGIG (reference sequence). The V and J ends lost 2 bases and 5 bases, in that order; junction bases with no gene match: 5. Here the CDR3 DNA reads TGTGCCTGGAGTATACAGGGACAGACTGAAGCTTTCTTT. Protein product: CAWSIQGQTEAFF.

This sequence joins TRBV10-3 and TRBJ1-3; D uncertain. The CDR3 has 13 residues. Germline loops: CDR1 ENHRY, CDR2 SYGVKD. V lost 2 bases to trimming and J lost 8 bases, with 10 bases between them. The CDR3 nucleotides are TGTGCCATCAGTGAGCAACCAAGCGACACCATATATTTT. Translation: CAISEQPSDTIYF.

To note about this clonotype: The junction and the germline gene differ at one end; a read error may be behind it. The chain uses TRBV14 and TRBJ2-7, with a weak D call TRBD2 (5 bases). This CDR3 has 19 amino acids. Looked up from germline, CDR1 is SGHDN and CDR2 is FVKESK. CDR3 sequence: CASNQDRISIRMEEYEQYF. CDR3 coding DNA: TGTGCCAGCAACCAAGATCGAATTAGTATACGGATGGAGGAATACGAGCAGTACTTC.

The chain joins TRBV4-2 to TRBJ1-1, with D unclear. V lost 2 bases, J lost 5 bases, and 6 bases lay in between. CDR1 is LGHNA, CDR2 YNFKEQ, per germline. This CDR3 spans 12 amino acids. The CDR3, as DNA: TGTGCCAGCAGCCAAACTTCGACTGAAGCTTTCTTT. Translating gives CASSQTSTEAFF.

This clonotype was detected only a few times. A read error may account for a junction end that differs from germline. J is TRBJ1-1 and V is TRBV29-1, with TRBD1 identical over 9 bases. From germline, CDR1 is SQVTM and CDR2 ANQGSEA. CDR3 size: 15 residues. CDR3 region: CSVEGQGWSGTEAFF. The CDR3 coding sequence is TGCAGCGTCGAAGGACAGGGGTGGTCGGGCACTGAAGCTTTCTTT.

This clonotype showed up many times. This rearrangement joins TRBV25-1 to TRBJ1-2; D remains ambiguous. CDR1 is MGHDK, CDR2 SYGVNS, per germline. The V gene lost 6 bases and the J gene lost 1 base, with 15 bases spanning the gap. This CDR3 comprises 15 residues. This CDR3 is CASRDPNSNNYGYTF. The CDR3 DNA reads TGTGCCAGCAGGGACCCGAACAGTAATAACTATGGCTACACCTTC.

This clonotype was detected many times. The rearrangement uses TRBV6-5 and TRBJ2-7; D is uncertain. Trimming stripped 2 bases from V and 3 bases from J, with 8 bases between. Germline V lookup: CDR1 MNHEY, CDR2 SVGAGI. This CDR3 comprises 13 residues. This CDR3 is CASSYGVSYEQYF. Written as DNA, the CDR3 is TGTGCCAGCAGTTACGGGGTTAGCTACGAGCAGTACTTC.

This clonotype occurred many times. The chain is built from TRBV2 and TRBJ2-7, with no clear D. The V gene's germline CDR1 is SNHLY and CDR2 FYNNEI. The length of the CDR3 is 12 residues. Trimming took 4 bases from V and 2 from J, leaving 6 bases between them. CDR3 DNA: TGTGCCAGCAGTGGAGAACCCTACGAGCAGTACTTC. Its translation: CASSGEPYEQYF.

This chain uses TRBV29-1 with TRBJ1-2; D is undetermined. Germline V CDR1 and CDR2: SQVTM, ANQGSEA. This CDR3 spans 11 amino acids. V gave up 4 bases and J gave up 6 bases, with 9 bases separating them. The CDR3 here is CSVVTPHGYTF. The CDR3 DNA sequence: TGCAGCGTTGTAACACCCCATGGCTACACCTTC.

This clonotype was seen repeatedly, ten times or more. The V and J genes are TRBV12-3 or TRBV12-4 and TRBJ2-5; TRBD2 matches 7 bases. Trimming took 6 bases from V and 4 from J; bases not matched to a gene: 8. This CDR3 spans 14 amino acids. The CDR3 nucleotides read TGTGCCAGCAGCTGGAGACTAGCTAGAGAGACCCAGTACTTC. Its translation is CASSWRLARETQYF.

This clonotype occurred a few times. The V gene is TRBV19, the J gene TRBJ1-4; D is perhaps TRBD1 (5 bases). Per germline, CDR1 LNHDA and CDR2 SQIVND (reference sequence). The V end lost 3 bases, the J end lost 14 bases, and 16 bases lay between the germline ends. This CDR3 spans 13 amino acids. The CDR3 DNA reads TGTGCCAGTAGTATGACAGAAACCAATTGGCTGTTTTTT. It is translated as CASSMTETNWLFF.

The chain couples TRBV5-4 to TRBJ2-7; 8 bases agree with TRBD2. This CDR3 comprises 15 residues. Looked up from germline, CDR1 is SGHNT and CDR2 is YYREEE (reference sequence). The V gene end was trimmed by 3 bases and the J gene end by 0 bases; junction bases not matched to a gene: 5. The CDR3 nucleotides read TGTGCCAGCAGCTCTAAGCGGGGGTGCTCCTACGAGCAGTACTTC. Translation: CASSSKRGCSYEQYF.

This clonotype was observed many times. The gene calls are TRBV24-1 and TRBJ1-2; D is unclear. The germline CDR1 and CDR2 sequences are KGHDR and SFDVKD. Trimming left V 4 bases short and J 9 bases short, with 20 bases between. The CDR3 loop spans 15 amino acids. Written as DNA, the CDR3 is TGTGCCACCAGTGACAACAGCCAGACGGTAGAAAGCTACACCTTC. Amino acid sequence: CATSDNSQTVESYTF.

This clonotype was seen ten or more times. The J gene is TRBJ2-3, the V gene TRBV2; TRBD1 matches 7 bases. Germline V gene lookup returns CDR1 SNHLY and CDR2 FYNNEI. This CDR3 contains 13 residues. V trimming: 6 bases; J trimming: 5 bases; junction bases outside the gene matches: 5. In DNA form, the CDR3 reads TGTGCCAGCAGGAAAGACAGGGAAGATACGCAGTATTTT. Protein: CASRKDREDTQYF.

This clonotype was recorded at least ten times. The chain couples TRBV12-3 or TRBV12-4 to TRBJ1-1; D uncertain. The CDR3 contains 14 residues. The V gene lost 5 bases and the J gene lost 4 bases, with 14 bases spanning the gap. In DNA form, the CDR3 reads TGTGCCAGCAGTCCCCCCCCGGGATCCACTGAAGCTTTCTTT. Amino acid sequence: CASSPPPGSTEAFF.

As for this clonotype: This may come from a read error, since a much larger clone is one base off. V is TRBV29-1 and J is TRBJ2-7; tentatively, D is TRBD2 (5 bases). This CDR3 is 14 amino acids long. CDR1 and CDR2 from the germline V gene are SQVTM and ANQGSEA. The germline V and J ends were trimmed by 1 base and 6 bases, with 16 bases remaining between them. The CDR3 loop reads CSVEGAPRAGEQYF. The CDR3 DNA reads as TGCAGCGTTGAAGGGGCTCCCCGGGCGGGCGAGCAGTACTTC.

This clonotype came up a few times. The chain recombines TRBV6-6 with TRBJ1-1; 8 positions agree with TRBD1. The V gene's germline CDR1 is MNHNY and CDR2 SVGAGI (reference sequence). V lost 4 bases and J lost 5; bases outside the gene matches: 3. The CDR3 is made up of 13 amino acids. In DNA form, the CDR3 reads TGTGCCAGCAGTTTGGACAGGGCAACTGAAGCTTTCTTT. Protein product: CASSLDRATEAFF.

This clonotype was counted only a few times. J is TRBJ2-2 and V is TRBV5-1; D gene unclear. CDR3 length equals 11 residues. V was trimmed by 3 bases and J by 5 bases, leaving 2 bases between them. Per the germline V gene, CDR1 is SGHRS and CDR2 is YFSETQ. The CDR3 DNA reads TGCGCCAGCAGCTGTACCGGGGAGCTGTTTTTT. Translating gives CASSCTGELFF.

This clonotype was counted at least ten times. The V call is TRBV5-1, the J call TRBJ1-1; TRBD1 might be the D (5 bases). This CDR3 region has 14 residues. The V gene lost 2 bases and the J gene lost 7 bases, with 15 bases spanning the gap. In germline, CDR1 is SGHRS, CDR2 YFSETQ. The CDR3 loop is CASSLNPQGNEAFF. CDR3 DNA sequence: TGCGCCAGCAGCTTAAACCCGCAGGGCAATGAAGCTTTCTTT. The full variable domain, with the rest looked up from reference TRBV5-1 and TRBJ1-1, is KAGVTQTPRYLIKTRGQQVTLSCSPISGHRSVSWYQQTPGQGLQFLFEYFSETQRNKGNFPGRFSGRQFSNSRSEMNVSTLELGDSALYLCASSLNPQGNEAFFGQGTRLTVV.

This chain connects TRBV2 to TRBJ1-5; the D gene is possibly TRBD1 (6 bases). Germline V gene lookup returns CDR1 SNHLY and CDR2 FYNNEI. The CDR3 spans 14 residues. Deletions cut 6 bases from V and 5 bases from J, with 14 bases between. The CDR3 coding sequence is TGTGCCAGCAGACAAGACAGGTCCGATCAGCCCCAGCATTTT. This translates into CASRQDRSDQPQHF.

Of note for this clonotype: A much larger clone lies a single base off, so this may be a read error. The V gene is TRBV2, the J gene TRBJ2-3; D is uncertain. Germline V gene sequence: CDR1 SNHLY, CDR2 FYNNEI. The CDR3 consists of 14 residues. The CDR3 nucleotides read TGTGCCAGCGTAAATGGCGTTAGCACAGATATGCAGTATTTT. This sequence encodes CASVNGVSTDMQYF.

This clonotype was detected a few times. The rearrangement joins TRBV7-9 to TRBJ1-1; 7 bases agree with TRBD1. The CDR3 length is 14 residues. Per germline, CDR1 SEHNR and CDR2 FQNEAQ (reference sequence). V dropped 5 bases and J dropped 0; count of bases not matched to a gene: 3. CDR3 bases: TGTGCCAGCAGCGAACAGGGGTTGAACACTGAAGCTTTCTTT. Its translation is CASSEQGLNTEAFF.